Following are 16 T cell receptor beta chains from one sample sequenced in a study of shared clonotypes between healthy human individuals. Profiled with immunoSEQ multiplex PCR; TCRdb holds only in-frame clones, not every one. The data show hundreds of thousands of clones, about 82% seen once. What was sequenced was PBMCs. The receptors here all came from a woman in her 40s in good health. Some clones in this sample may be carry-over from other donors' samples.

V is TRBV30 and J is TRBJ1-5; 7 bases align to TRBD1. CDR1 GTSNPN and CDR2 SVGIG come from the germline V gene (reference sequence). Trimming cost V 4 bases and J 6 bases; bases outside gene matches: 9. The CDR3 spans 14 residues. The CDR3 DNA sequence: TGTGCCTGGACTCGGGCAGGGGGTCTTCAGCCCCAGCATTTT. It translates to CAWTRAGGLQPQHF.

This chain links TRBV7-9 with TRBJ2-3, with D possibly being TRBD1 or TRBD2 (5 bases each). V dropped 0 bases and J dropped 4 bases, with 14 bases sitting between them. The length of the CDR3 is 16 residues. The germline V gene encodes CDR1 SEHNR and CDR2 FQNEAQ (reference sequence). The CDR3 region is CASSLARGTGADTQYF. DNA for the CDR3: TGTGCCAGCAGCTTAGCGAGAGGGACGGGCGCAGATACGCAGTATTTT.

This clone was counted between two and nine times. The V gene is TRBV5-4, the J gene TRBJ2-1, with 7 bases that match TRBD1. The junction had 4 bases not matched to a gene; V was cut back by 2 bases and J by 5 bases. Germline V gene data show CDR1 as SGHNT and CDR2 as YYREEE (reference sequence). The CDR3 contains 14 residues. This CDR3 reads CASSLSGTDNEQFF. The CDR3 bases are TGTGCCAGCAGCTTATCCGGGACAGACAATGAGCAGTTCTTC.

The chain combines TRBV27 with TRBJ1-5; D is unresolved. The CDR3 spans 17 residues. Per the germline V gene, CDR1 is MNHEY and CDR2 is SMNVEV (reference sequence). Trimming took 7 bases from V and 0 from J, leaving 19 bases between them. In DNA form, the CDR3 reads TGTGCCAGCACCCCGAGGTCCAGTATTATTAGCAATCAGCCCCAGCATTTT. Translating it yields CASTPRSSIISNQPQHF.

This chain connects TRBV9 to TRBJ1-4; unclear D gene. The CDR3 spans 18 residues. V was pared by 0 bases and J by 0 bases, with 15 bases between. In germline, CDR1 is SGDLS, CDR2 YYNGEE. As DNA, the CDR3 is TGTGCCAGCAGCGTAGTAAGGGCCACCAATGCAACTAATGAAAAACTGTTTTTT. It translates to CASSVVRATNATNEKLFF.

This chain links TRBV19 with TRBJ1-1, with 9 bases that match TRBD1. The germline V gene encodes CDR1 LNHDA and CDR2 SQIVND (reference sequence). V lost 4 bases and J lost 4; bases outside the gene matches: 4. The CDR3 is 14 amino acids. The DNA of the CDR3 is TGTGCCAGTAGTACCGGGACAGGGAGCACTGAAGCTTTCTTT. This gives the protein CASSTGTGSTEAFF.

CDR3 DNA sequence: TGCGCCAGCAGCCAAGTAGGACCTCGCTACGAGCAGTACTTC. Amino acids: CASSQVGPRYEQYF. The rearrangement joins TRBV4-1 to TRBJ2-7, with D unclear. The CDR3 is made up of 14 amino acids. Trimming pared 1 base from V and 3 bases from J, leaving 10 bases between. Germline loops: CDR1 MGHRA, CDR2 YSYEKL.

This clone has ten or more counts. CDR3 protein: CASSLLSGSTGELFF. The CDR3 DNA follows: TGTGCCAGCAGCTTGCTTAGCGGGAGCACCGGGGAGCTGTTTTTT. V gene TRBV7-7 combines with J gene TRBJ2-2; 9 nucleotides agree with TRBD2. Germline V lookup: CDR1 SSHAT, CDR2 FNYEAQ (reference sequence). V shed 3 bases, J shed 4 bases, and the junction held 3 bases outside the gene matches. This CDR3 contains 15 residues.

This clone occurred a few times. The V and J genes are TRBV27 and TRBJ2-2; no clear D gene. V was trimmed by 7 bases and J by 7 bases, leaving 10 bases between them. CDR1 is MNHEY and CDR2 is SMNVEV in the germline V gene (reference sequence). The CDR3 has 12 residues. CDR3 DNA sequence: TGTGCCAGCACCCGCTCGGGCGGGGAGCTGTTTTTT. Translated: CASTRSGGELFF.

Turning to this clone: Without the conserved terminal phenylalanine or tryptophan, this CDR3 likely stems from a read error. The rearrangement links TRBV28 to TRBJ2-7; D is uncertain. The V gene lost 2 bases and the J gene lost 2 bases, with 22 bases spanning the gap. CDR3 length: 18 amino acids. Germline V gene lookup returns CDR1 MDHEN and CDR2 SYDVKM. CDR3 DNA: TGTGCCAGCAGTTTAACAACCTCTTTAGGGCCTCTTACCTACGAGCAGTACCTC. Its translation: CASSLTTSLGPLTYEQYL.

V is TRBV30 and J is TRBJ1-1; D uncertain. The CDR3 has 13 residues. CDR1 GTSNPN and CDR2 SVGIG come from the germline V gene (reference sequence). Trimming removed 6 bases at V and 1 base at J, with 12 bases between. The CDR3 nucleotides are TGTGCCTGCTCGAAAGGGTGGAACACTGAAGCTTTCTTT. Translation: CACSKGWNTEAFF.

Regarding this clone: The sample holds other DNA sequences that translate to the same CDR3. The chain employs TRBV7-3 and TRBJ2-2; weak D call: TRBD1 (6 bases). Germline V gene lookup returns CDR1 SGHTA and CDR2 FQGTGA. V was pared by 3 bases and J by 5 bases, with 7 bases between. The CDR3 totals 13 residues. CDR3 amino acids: CASSLGATGELFF. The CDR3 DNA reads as TGTGCCAGCAGCTTGGGGGCTACCGGGGAGCTGTTTTTT.

CDR3 amino acids: CASSYSWGQETQYF. CDR3 coding DNA: TGTGCCAGCAGTTACTCATGGGGCCAAGAGACCCAGTACTTC. The chain couples TRBV6-5 to TRBJ2-5, with no clear D. Germline CDR1 is MNHEY and CDR2 is SVGAGI. This CDR3 contains 14 residues. Trimming stripped 0 bases from V and 1 base from J, with 6 bases between.

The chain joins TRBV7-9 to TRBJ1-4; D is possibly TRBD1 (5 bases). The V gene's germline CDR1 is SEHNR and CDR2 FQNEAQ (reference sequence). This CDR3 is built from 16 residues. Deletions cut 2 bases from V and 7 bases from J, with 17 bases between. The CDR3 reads CASSLTRTSRGEKLFF. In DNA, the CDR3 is TGTGCCAGCAGCTTAACACGGACATCGAGGGGTGAAAAACTGTTTTTT.

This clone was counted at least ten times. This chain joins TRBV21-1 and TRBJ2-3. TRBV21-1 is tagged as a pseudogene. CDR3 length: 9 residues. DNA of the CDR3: TGTTGGACCACAGATACGCAGTATTTT. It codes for CWTTDTQYF.

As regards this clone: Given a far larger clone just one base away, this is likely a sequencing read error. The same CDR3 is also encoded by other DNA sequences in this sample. The DNA for the CDR3 is TGCGCCTGGAGTAGGGACAGGGGTGAAAAACTGTTTTTT. Translation: CAWSRDRGEKLFF. V gene TRBV30 combines with J gene TRBJ1-4; 10 bases are shared with TRBD1. Germline loops: CDR1 GTSNPN, CDR2 SVGIG (reference sequence). The CDR3 loop spans 13 amino acids.